The 9 T cell receptor beta chains reported below all come from one sample, sequenced in a study of OX40 agonist ivuxolimab in advanced cancers. TCRdb's copy holds only in-frame clones and misses some; the assay was immunoSEQ multiplex PCR. Of roughly 97,000 clones listed, about nine tenths are singletons. The input for sequencing was CD4+ or CD8+ T cells sorted from blood, taken in a trial of the OX40 agonist ivuxolimab. All receptors come from an adult with an advanced solid tumor such as melanoma, head and neck, liver or kidney cancer.

This rearrangement joins TRBV10-3 to TRBJ2-3; D is unresolved. The CDR3 sequence is 13 residues long. Germline-derived CDR1 and CDR2 are ENHRY and SYGVKD. V lost 2 bases and J 4 bases, leaving 7 bases between the germline ends. CDR3 loop: CAISEGVADTQYF. Written as DNA, the CDR3 is TGTGCCATCAGTGAGGGAGTTGCAGATACGCAGTATTTT.

The chain links TRBV5-1 to TRBJ2-1, with 7 bases lining up with TRBD1. CDR3 length: 15 amino acids. V lost 4 bases and J lost 4; bases outside the gene matches: 8. Germline CDR1 and CDR2: SGHRS and YFSETQ. Here the CDR3 reads CASSTTGDWYNEQFF. The CDR3 DNA follows: TGCGCCAGCAGCACAACAGGGGATTGGTACAATGAGCAGTTCTTC.

The table lists this clone with a count of one. The CDR3 sequence is CASSQGSPGRLEPQHF. The CDR3 DNA is TGCGCCAGCAGCCAAGGCAGCCCGGGCCGCCTAGAGCCCCAGCATTTT. The chain links TRBV4-1 to TRBJ1-5; no reliable D call. There are 16 residues in the CDR3. Trimming stripped 1 base from V and 8 bases from J, with 18 bases between. Germline V gene sequence: CDR1 MGHRA, CDR2 YSYEKL.

This clone was counted once. The gene calls are TRBV4-1 and TRBJ2-1, with 7 bases matching TRBD2. Per germline, CDR1 MGHRA and CDR2 YSYEKL. The CDR3 is 21 residues long. The J segment lost 9 bases and the V segment lost 2 bases, leaving 28 bases of the junction unmatched. The CDR3 loop reads CASSQQYVGGILSGKVTEQFF. In DNA form, the CDR3 reads TGCGCCAGCAGCCAACAATACGTGGGGGGGATATTAAGCGGGAAAGTCACTGAGCAGTTCTTC.

The rearrangement uses TRBV18 and TRBJ1-1, with D hard to call. CDR3 length: 15 residues. Germline loops: CDR1 KGHSH, CDR2 LQKENI. V lost 1 base, J lost 1 base, and 10 bases lay in between. The CDR3 loop reads CASSPRKEGNTEAFF. CDR3 sequence (DNA): TGTGCCAGCTCACCACGGAAGGAGGGGAACACTGAAGCTTTCTTT.

This sequence joins TRBV19 and TRBJ2-7; 9 positions match TRBD1. The CDR3 is 15 amino acids. Germline V gene data show CDR1 as LNHDA and CDR2 as SQIVND (reference sequence). With 8 bases clipped from V and 3 bases from J, the junction kept 11 bases outside the gene matches. CDR3 nucleotides: TGTGCCAGTTCCACCGGGACAGGGATGATCTACGAGCAGTACTTC. Protein product: CASSTGTGMIYEQYF. Full variable domain (remainder filled in from reference TRBV19 and TRBJ2-7): DGGITQSPKYLFRKEGQNVTLSCEQNLNHDAMYWYRQDPGQGLRLIYYSQIVNDFQKGDIAEGYSVSREKKESFPLTVTSAQKNPTAFYLCASSTGTGMIYEQYFGPGTRLTVT.

The rearrangement uses TRBV30 and TRBJ1-1; 9 bases agree with TRBD1. V trimming: 2 bases; J trimming: 14 bases; junction bases outside the gene matches: 9. Germline CDR1 reads GTSNPN; CDR2 reads SVGIG (reference sequence). There are 12 residues in the CDR3. The CDR3 DNA follows: TGTGCCTGGAGTCTACCTGGGACAGGGCCCTTCTTT. It encodes CAWSLPGTGPFF.

The rearrangement uses TRBV6-4 and TRBJ2-3; 10 nucleotides match TRBD1. Trimming removed 4 bases from V and 3 bases from J; junction bases left unmatched: 4. Germline CDR1 and CDR2: MRHNA and SNTAGT. The CDR3 loop spans 15 amino acids. The chain's CDR3 is CASSATGGGTDTQYF. The CDR3 region has the DNA TGTGCCAGCAGTGCGACAGGGGGCGGGACAGATACGCAGTATTTT.

This sequence joins TRBV11-3 and TRBJ2-7; 7 positions agree with TRBD1. Germline V gene data show CDR1 as SGHNT and CDR2 as YENEEA. J lost 0 bases, V lost 5 bases, and 4 bases had no gene match. The CDR3 runs to 14 residues. The CDR3 nucleotides read TGTGCCAGCAGCCGGGACAGTTTCTCCTACGAGCAGTACTTC. Encoded protein: CASSRDSFSYEQYF.